This entry concerns a single T cell receptor (beta chain). This specimen comes from a study of beta chain features in type 1 diabetes. The CDR3 has 13 residues. Germline values: CDR1 SQVTM, CDR2 ANQGSEA. V was pared by 4 bases and J by 0 bases, with 9 bases between. What was sequenced were expressed TCRB transcripts, since all of the isolated RNA had been reverse transcribed. Produced via immunoSEQ multiplex PCR; TCRdb's table is partial and in-frame only. Of under 150,000 clones listed, about 7.1% are singletons. The chain links TRBV29-1 to TRBJ1-2, with a weak D call TRBD1 (5 bases). Sequencing was done on a sample of central memory CD4+ T cells from blood. This receptor was identified in a woman aged 30 to 39 in good health. This CDR3 reads CSVGVRANYGYTF. As DNA, the CDR3 is TGCAGCGTTGGGGTCAGGGCTAACTATGGCTACACCTTC.